These 14 T cell receptor beta chains share one sample of origin, sequenced in a study of blood T cell repertoires in COVID-19. The assay was immunoSEQ multiplex PCR, and TCRdb's table has in-frame clones only and misses some. The sample carries a few hundred thousand clones, 90% recorded once. Sequenced input: peripheral blood. These receptors came from a woman in her twenties or thirties with COVID-19, enrolled during active disease.

The chain uses TRBV11-3 and TRBJ2-5; 8 bases are a match to TRBD1. The CDR3 loop spans 14 amino acids. Trimming cost V 1 base and J 4 bases; bases outside gene matches: 2. Germline V lookup: CDR1 SGHNT, CDR2 YENEEA. CDR3 in DNA: TGTGCCAGCAGCTTAGGAGACAGGGGAGAGACCCAGTACTTC. Protein sequence: CASSLGDRGETQYF.

CDR3 loop: CASSYAQGVSEEQYF. Here the CDR3 DNA reads TGTGCCAGCAGCTATGCCCAGGGTGTCTCCGAGGAGCAGTACTTC. The rearrangement links TRBV4-2 to TRBJ2-7, with D perhaps matching TRBD1 (5 bases). CDR3 length: 15 amino acids. Germline V gene data show CDR1 as LGHNA and CDR2 as YNFKEQ. V was pared by 5 bases and J by 7 bases, with 21 bases between.

The V call is TRBV18, the J call TRBJ2-2; TRBD1 aligns across 8 bases. The CDR3 has 17 residues. V shed 0 bases and J 3 bases; nucleotides not matched to a gene: 6. CDR1 is KGHSH and CDR2 is LQKENI in the germline V gene. CDR3 amino acids: CASSPPRGQAHTGELFF. The CDR3 DNA reads TGTGCCAGCTCACCACCGAGGGGACAGGCCCACACCGGGGAGCTGTTTTTT.

V is TRBV5-1 and J is TRBJ2-1, with 8 positions matching TRBD1. Germline assignment: CDR1 SGHRS and CDR2 YFSETQ. There are 13 residues in the CDR3. V lost 2 bases and J lost 9; bases outside the gene matches: 4. CDR3 sequence: CASSFGQGGEQFF. The CDR3 bases are TGCGCCAGCAGCTTCGGACAGGGCGGTGAGCAGTTCTTC.

The chain couples TRBV11-2 to TRBJ2-1; 8 bases agree with TRBD2. Trimming took 4 bases from V and 0 from J; bases not matched to a gene: 2. Germline CDR1 SGHAT, CDR2 FQNNGV. The CDR3 contains 15 residues. CDR3 sequence (DNA): TGTGCCAGCAGCTCAACTAGCGGCTCCTACAATGAGCAGTTCTTC. Translating gives CASSSTSGSYNEQFF.

The V and J genes are TRBV21-1 and TRBJ1-4. TRBV21-1 represents a pseudogene. The CDR3 contains 15 residues. The CDR3 reads CASRVPKEGNEKLFF. For the CDR3, the DNA is TGTGCCAGCAGGGTTCCCAAGGAGGGTAATGAAAAACTGTTTTTT.

A word on this clone: The sample contains more than one DNA sequence encoding this CDR3. This rearrangement joins TRBV7-3 to TRBJ1-1; 7 bases map to TRBD1. The CDR3 is made up of 13 amino acids. J gave up 3 bases and V 5 bases, and 3 bases lay outside the gene matches. Germline loops: CDR1 SGHTA, CDR2 FQGTGA. The CDR3 DNA is TGTGCCAGCAGCATTACAGGGGACACTGAAGCTTTCTTT. It translates to CASSITGDTEAFF.

The chain has TRBV5-5 and TRBJ1-3, with 7 bases aligning to TRBD1. Germline trimming cut 4 bases from V and 0 bases from J; bases unmatched to any gene: 4. CDR3 length equals 15 residues. CDR1 and CDR2 from the germline V gene are SGHKS and YYEKEE (reference sequence). The CDR3 reads CASSLTGHSGNTIYF. The CDR3 coding sequence is TGTGCCAGCAGCCTGACAGGGCACTCTGGAAACACCATATATTTT.

This chain uses TRBV5-1 with TRBJ2-3; the match to TRBD2 covers 11 bases. Germline assignment: CDR1 SGHRS and CDR2 YFSETQ. V dropped 2 bases and J dropped 2; count of bases not matched to a gene: 7. This CDR3 is 17 amino acids long. The CDR3 loop is CASSFTGTSGFTDTQYF. The CDR3 DNA is TGCGCCAGCAGCTTTACCGGGACTAGCGGATTCACAGATACGCAGTATTTT.

This clone was picked up one time. V usage is TRBV30 and J usage is TRBJ1-1, with D possibly matching TRBD1 (6 bases). This CDR3 has 13 residues. V shed 2 bases and J shed 2 bases, with 9 bases lying between them. Per the germline V gene, CDR1 is GTSNPN and CDR2 is SVGIG (reference sequence). The CDR3 nucleotides read TGTGCCTGGAGTAGGGGACATAACACTGAAGCTTTCTTT. Its translation is CAWSRGHNTEAFF.

The chain joins TRBV6-5 to TRBJ2-3, with TRBD1 identical over 9 bases. The CDR3 consists of 13 residues. Germline V gene lookup returns CDR1 MNHEY and CDR2 SVGAGI. Trimming cost V 0 bases and J 8 bases; bases outside gene matches: 0. CDR3 region: CASSYSQGATQYF. The CDR3 coding sequence is TGTGCCAGCAGTTACTCACAGGGGGCTACGCAGTATTTT.

The genes are TRBV5-1 and TRBJ1-1; no clear D. Germline CDR1 SGHRS, CDR2 YFSETQ. The CDR3 has 15 residues. Trimming cost V 7 bases and J 1 base, with 17 bases left between them. The CDR3 here is CASRLGWATNTEAFF. CDR3 sequence (DNA): TGCGCCAGCCGTCTCGGTTGGGCCACGAACACTGAAGCTTTCTTT.

This chain joins TRBV19 and TRBJ2-2; D is unclear. The V end was cut by 7 bases, the J end by 0 bases, with 9 bases between. Germline values: CDR1 LNHDA, CDR2 SQIVND (reference sequence). The CDR3 length is 14 residues. The CDR3 loop reads CASTRGANTGELFF. For the CDR3, the DNA is TGTGCCAGTACCCGAGGCGCGAACACCGGGGAGCTGTTTTTT.

The gene calls are TRBV11-2 and TRBJ2-7; D is possibly TRBD2 (5 bases). With 5 bases removed from V and 3 bases from J, the gap between germline ends came to 11 bases. The CDR3 runs to 13 residues. CDR1 and CDR2 from the germline V gene are SGHAT and FQNNGV. CDR3 in DNA: TGTGCCAGCAGCCGATCCGGGGACTACGAGCAGTACTTC. Translated: CASSRSGDYEQYF.